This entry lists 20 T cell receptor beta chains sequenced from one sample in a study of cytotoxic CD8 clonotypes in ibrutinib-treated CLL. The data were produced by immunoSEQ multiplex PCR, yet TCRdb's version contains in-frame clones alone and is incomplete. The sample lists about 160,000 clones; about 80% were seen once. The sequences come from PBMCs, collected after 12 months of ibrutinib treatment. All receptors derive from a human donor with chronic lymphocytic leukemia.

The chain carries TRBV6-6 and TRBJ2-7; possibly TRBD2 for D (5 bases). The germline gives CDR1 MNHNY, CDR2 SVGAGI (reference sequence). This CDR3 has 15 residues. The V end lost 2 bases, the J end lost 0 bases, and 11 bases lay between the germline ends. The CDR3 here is CASSYGLGSSYEQYF. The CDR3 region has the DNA TGTGCCAGCAGTTACGGTCTGGGGAGCTCCTACGAGCAGTACTTC.

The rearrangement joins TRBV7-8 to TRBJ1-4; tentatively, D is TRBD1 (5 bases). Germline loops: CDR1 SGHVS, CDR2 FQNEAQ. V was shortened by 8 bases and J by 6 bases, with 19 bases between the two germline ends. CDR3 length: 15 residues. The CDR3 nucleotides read TGTGCCAGCCGCCAAGGAGGAGGGGAGGATGAAAAACTGTTTTTT. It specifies CASRQGGGEDEKLFF.

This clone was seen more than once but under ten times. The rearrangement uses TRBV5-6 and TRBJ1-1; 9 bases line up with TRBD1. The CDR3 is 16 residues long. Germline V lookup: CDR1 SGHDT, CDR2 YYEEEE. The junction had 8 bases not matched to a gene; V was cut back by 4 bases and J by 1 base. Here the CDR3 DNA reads TGTGCCAGCAGCCGAATGACAGGGGGTGGGAACACTGAAGCTTTCTTT. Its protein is CASSRMTGGGNTEAFF.

CDR3 coding DNA: TGTGCTACCGCAACAAAGTACTTC. It codes for CATATKYF. The rearrangement uses TRBV27 and TRBJ2-7; D is ambiguous. The CDR3 extends over 8 amino acids. The germline CDR1 and CDR2 sequences are MNHEY and SMNVEV (reference sequence).

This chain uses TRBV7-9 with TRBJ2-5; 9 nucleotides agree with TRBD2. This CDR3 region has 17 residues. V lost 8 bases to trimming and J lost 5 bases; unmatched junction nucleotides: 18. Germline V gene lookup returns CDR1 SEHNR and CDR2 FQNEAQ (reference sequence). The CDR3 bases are TGTGCCAGCGGCATCCTGGCGGGAGGGCCCCCTCTGGAGACCCAGTACTTC. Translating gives CASGILAGGPPLETQYF.

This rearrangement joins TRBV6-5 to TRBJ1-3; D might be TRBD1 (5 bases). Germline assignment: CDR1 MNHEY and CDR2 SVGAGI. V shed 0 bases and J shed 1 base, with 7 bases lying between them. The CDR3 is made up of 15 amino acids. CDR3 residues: CASSYSGGSGNTIYF. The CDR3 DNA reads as TGTGCCAGCAGTTACTCTGGGGGGTCTGGAAACACCATATATTTT.

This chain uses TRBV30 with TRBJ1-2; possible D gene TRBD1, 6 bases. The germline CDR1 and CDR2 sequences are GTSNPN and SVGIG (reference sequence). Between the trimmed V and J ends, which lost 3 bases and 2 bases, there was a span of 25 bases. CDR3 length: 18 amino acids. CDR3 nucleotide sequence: TGTGCCTGGAGCACTCGGAGGGTTTATGGACAGCCCAACTATGGCTACACCTTC. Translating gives CAWSTRRVYGQPNYGYTF.

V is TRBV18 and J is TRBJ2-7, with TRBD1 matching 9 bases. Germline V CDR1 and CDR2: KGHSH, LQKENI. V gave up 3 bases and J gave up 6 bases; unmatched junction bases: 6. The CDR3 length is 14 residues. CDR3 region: CASSPPDRGSEQYF. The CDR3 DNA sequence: TGTGCCAGCTCACCCCCCGACAGGGGGAGCGAGCAGTACTTC.

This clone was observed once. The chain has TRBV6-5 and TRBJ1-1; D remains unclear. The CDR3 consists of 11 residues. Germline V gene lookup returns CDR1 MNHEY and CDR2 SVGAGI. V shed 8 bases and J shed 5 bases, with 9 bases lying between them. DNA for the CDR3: TGTGCCAGCCATCGAGGGACTGAAGCTTTCTTT. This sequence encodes CASHRGTEAFF.

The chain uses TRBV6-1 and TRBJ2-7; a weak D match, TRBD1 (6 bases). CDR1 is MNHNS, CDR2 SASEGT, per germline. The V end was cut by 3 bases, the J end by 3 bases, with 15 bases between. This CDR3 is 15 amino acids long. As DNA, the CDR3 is TGTGCCAGCAGTGACCTGCGGACAGATAGCTACGAGCAGTACTTC. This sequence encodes CASSDLRTDSYEQYF.

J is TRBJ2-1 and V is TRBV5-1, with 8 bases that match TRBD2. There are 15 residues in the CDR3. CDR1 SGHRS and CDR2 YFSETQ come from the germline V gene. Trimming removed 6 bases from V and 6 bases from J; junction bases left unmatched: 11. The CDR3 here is CASNPGTRPSNEQFF. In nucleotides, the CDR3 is TGCGCCAGCAACCCAGGGACTAGACCCTCCAATGAGCAGTTCTTC.

In DNA, the CDR3 is TGTGCCATCAGTGAGGCCCCACTAGCGGGAGGGATTTACGAGCAGTACTTC. Translated, it gives CAISEAPLAGGIYEQYF. V gene TRBV10-3 combines with J gene TRBJ2-7, with 13 bases that match TRBD2. The CDR3 loop spans 17 amino acids. Unmatched junction bases numbered 8, after V lost 2 bases and J lost 4 bases. Germline V gene data show CDR1 as ENHRY and CDR2 as SYGVKD.

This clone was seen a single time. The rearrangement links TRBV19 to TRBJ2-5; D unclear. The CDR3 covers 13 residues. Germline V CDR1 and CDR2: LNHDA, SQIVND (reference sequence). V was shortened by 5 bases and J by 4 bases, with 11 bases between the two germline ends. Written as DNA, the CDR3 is TGTGCCAGTAGTCTAGGATCGGCAGAGACCCAGTACTTC. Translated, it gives CASSLGSAETQYF.

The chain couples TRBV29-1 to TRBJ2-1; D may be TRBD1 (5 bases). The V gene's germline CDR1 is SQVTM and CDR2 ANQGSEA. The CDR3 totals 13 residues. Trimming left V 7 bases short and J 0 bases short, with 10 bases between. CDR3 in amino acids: CSEIRGSYNEQFF. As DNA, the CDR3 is TGCAGCGAGATAAGGGGCTCCTACAATGAGCAGTTCTTC.

The CDR3 spells CASNAGKNYEQYF. The CDR3 nucleotides are TGTGCCAGCAATGCAGGGAAAAACTACGAGCAGTACTTC. The V call is TRBV28, the J call TRBJ2-7, with D tentatively TRBD1 (5 bases). Between the trimmed V and J ends, which lost 7 bases and 3 bases, there was a span of 13 bases. CDR3 size: 13 residues. Germline-derived CDR1 and CDR2 are MDHEN and SYDVKM.

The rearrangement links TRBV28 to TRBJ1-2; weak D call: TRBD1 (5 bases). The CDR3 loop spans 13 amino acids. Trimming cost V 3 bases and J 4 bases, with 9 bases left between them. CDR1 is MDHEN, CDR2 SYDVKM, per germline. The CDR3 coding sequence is TGTGCCAGCAGTTTTGAGGGGACCTATGGCTACACCTTC. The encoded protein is CASSFEGTYGYTF.

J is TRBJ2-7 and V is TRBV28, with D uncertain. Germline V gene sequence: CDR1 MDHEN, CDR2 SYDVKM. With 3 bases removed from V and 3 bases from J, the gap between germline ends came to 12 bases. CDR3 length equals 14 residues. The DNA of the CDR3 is TGTGCCAGCAGTTTTGGGCGACGAGACTACGAGCAGTACTTC. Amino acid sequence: CASSFGRRDYEQYF.

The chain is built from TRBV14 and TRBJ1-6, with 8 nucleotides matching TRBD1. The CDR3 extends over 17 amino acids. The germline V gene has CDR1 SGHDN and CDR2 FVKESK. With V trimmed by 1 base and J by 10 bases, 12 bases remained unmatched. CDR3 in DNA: TGTGCCAGCAGCCAAGCTACCTCAGGGGGCGCTGGGTCACCCCTCCACTTT. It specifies CASSQATSGGAGSPLHF.

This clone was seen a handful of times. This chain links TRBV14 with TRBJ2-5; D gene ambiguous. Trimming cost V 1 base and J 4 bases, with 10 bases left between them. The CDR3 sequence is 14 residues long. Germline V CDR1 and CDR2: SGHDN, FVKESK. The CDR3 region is CASSQVRTGETQYF. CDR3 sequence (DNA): TGTGCCAGCAGCCAAGTGAGAACCGGAGAGACCCAGTACTTC.

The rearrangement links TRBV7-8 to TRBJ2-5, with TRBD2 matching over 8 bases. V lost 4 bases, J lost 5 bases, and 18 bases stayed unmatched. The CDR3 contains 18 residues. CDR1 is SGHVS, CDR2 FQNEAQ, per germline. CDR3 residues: CASSYLNPGAGEGETQYF. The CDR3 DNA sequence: TGTGCCAGCAGCTACCTAAACCCAGGAGCGGGAGAGGGGGAGACCCAGTACTTC. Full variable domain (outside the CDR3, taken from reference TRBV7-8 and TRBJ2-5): GAGVSQSPRYKVAKRGQDVALRCDPISGHVSLFWYQQALGQGPEFLTYFQNEAQLDKSGLPSDRFFAERPEGSVSTLKIQRTQQEDSAVYLCASSYLNPGAGEGETQYFGPGTRLLVL.